In its sample, the clone carrying this TCR beta chain was seen a few times. What it binds is unknown. The sample is drawn from a study of blood T cells in healthy people across ages. General study results and limits: A strong correlation was found between TCR beta diversity and the percentage of naive T cells.

A second PCR of roughly 7 to 11 cycles used a sample-barcoded 5' primer and a J-beta primer mix. Each CDR3 protein is one row after TCRdb ran MiXCR on the 5' RACE reads. This sample yields about 280,000 distinct CDR3 sequences, of which around 30% are seen a single time; 29% belongs to the top ten. The V gene lost 4 bases and the J gene lost 3 bases, with 13 bases spanning the gap. The CDR3 extends over 15 amino acids. Germline V gene lookup returns CDR1 MRHNA and CDR2 SNTAGT. The genes are TRBV6-4 and TRBJ1-5; a weak D match, TRBD1 (5 bases). The material sequenced was blood. This receptor was obtained from a woman in her 70s in good health. In nucleotides, the CDR3 is TGTGCCAGCAGTGCGGAGCCAGGGAACAATCAGCCCCAGCATTTT. It encodes CASSAEPGNNQPQHF.